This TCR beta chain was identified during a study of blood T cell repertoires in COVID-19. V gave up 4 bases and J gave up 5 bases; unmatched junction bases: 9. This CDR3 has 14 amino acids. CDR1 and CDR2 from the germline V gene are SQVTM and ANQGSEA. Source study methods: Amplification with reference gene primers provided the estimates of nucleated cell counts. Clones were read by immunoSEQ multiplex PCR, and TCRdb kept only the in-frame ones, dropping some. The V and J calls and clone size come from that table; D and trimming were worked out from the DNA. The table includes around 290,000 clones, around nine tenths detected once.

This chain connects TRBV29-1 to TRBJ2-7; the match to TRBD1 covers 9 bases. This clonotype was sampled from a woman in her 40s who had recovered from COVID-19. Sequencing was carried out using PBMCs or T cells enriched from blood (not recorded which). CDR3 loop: CSVVGQGPPDEQYF. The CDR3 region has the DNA TGCAGCGTTGTGGGACAGGGCCCCCCTGACGAGCAGTACTTC.